Following are 29 T cell receptor beta chains from one sample sequenced in a study of cytomegalovirus exposure and HLA in healthy donors. In the PCR, 60 Vbeta and 13 Jbeta primers were used. Assay: immunoSEQ multiplex PCR; the TCRdb copy retains only in-frame clones and omits some. The data include 40,000 to 45,000 clones; the top ten clones carry approximately 1.7%. Sequenced: PBMCs. These TCRs come from a young woman in good health and CMV-seronegative.

This chain joins TRBV2 and TRBJ2-7, with 7 bases lining up with TRBD1. The CDR3 totals 12 residues. V gave up 7 bases and J gave up 4 bases; unmatched junction bases: 4. The germline V gene encodes CDR1 SNHLY and CDR2 FYNNEI. CDR3 region: CASTSGGYEQYF. CDR3 DNA sequence: TGTGCCAGCACTTCAGGGGGATACGAGCAGTACTTC.

The rearrangement links TRBV4-1 to TRBJ2-3; TRBD2 matches at 8 bases. The CDR3 sequence is 18 residues long. Germline loops: CDR1 MGHRA, CDR2 YSYEKL. Germline trimming cut 0 bases from V and 0 bases from J; bases unmatched to any gene: 8. CDR3 in DNA: TGCGCCAGCAGCCAAGACCCCAGACTAGCGTCTAGCACAGATACGCAGTATTTT. Its translation: CASSQDPRLASSTDTQYF.

CDR3 DNA sequence: TGTGCCAGCAGCCTTTCGGACAGGGGAGGAAATCAGCCCCAGCATTTT. Protein product: CASSLSDRGGNQPQHF. The rearrangement joins TRBV7-6 to TRBJ1-5, with 9 bases that match TRBD1. CDR3 size: 16 residues. With 5 bases clipped from V and 4 bases from J, the junction kept 9 bases outside the gene matches. Per the germline V gene, CDR1 is SGHVS and CDR2 is FNYEAQ.

The chain uses TRBV7-2 and TRBJ1-4; 11 bases map to TRBD1. CDR1 and CDR2 (germline): SGHTA, FQGNSA. V gave up 0 bases and J gave up 7 bases; unmatched junction bases: 4. This CDR3 spans 16 amino acids. In nucleotides, the CDR3 is TGTGCCAGCAGCTTAGCGGACAGGGGGCGCAGTGAAAAACTGTTTTTT. Translation gives CASSLADRGRSEKLFF.

The chain joins TRBV6-1 to TRBJ2-7; 11 bases agree with TRBD1. This CDR3 region has 15 residues. Germline V gene sequence: CDR1 MNHNS, CDR2 SASEGT. Trimming at V came to 0 bases and at J to 3 bases, leaving 1 base not matched to a gene. The CDR3 DNA reads TGTGCCAGCAGTGAAGCCGGGACAGGGGGCTACGAGCAGTACTTC. Its protein product is CASSEAGTGGYEQYF.

V gene TRBV5-4 combines with J gene TRBJ2-7, with a tentative D call TRBD2 (6 bases). CDR1 and CDR2 (germline): SGHNT, YYREEE (reference sequence). The V end was cut by 0 bases, the J end by 0 bases, with 10 bases between. CDR3 length equals 15 residues. CDR3 amino acids: CASSLGGRISYEQYF. The CDR3 nucleotides read TGTGCCAGCAGCTTGGGAGGGAGGATCTCCTACGAGCAGTACTTC.

The chain combines TRBV6-1 with TRBJ2-3; TRBD2 matches 7 bases. The CDR3 is made up of 15 amino acids. Germline CDR1 is MNHNS and CDR2 is SASEGT. Trimming at V came to 9 bases and at J to 4 bases, leaving 13 bases not matched to a gene. The DNA of the CDR3 is TGTGCCAGTGGTAGAGGCTGGGGGGGGGCAGATACGCAGTATTTT. Amino acids: CASGRGWGGADTQYF.

The chain joins TRBV11-2 to TRBJ2-7; no reliable D call. The CDR3 runs 18 residues. Germline-derived CDR1 and CDR2 are SGHAT and FQNNGV. V gave up 2 bases and J gave up 2 bases, with 22 bases separating them. The CDR3 sequence: CASSLISRSTKYTYEQYF. The CDR3 nucleotides are TGTGCCAGCAGCTTAATTAGCCGGTCAACGAAGTATACCTACGAGCAGTACTTC.

V and J are TRBV5-4 and TRBJ2-3; TRBD2 aligns across 10 bases. From germline, CDR1 is SGHNT and CDR2 YYREEE (reference sequence). V lost 0 bases, J lost 2 bases, and 3 bases stayed unmatched. The CDR3 is 16 amino acids. The CDR3 sequence is CASSLASGSTTDTQYF. CDR3 bases: TGTGCCAGCAGCTTGGCTAGCGGGAGTACCACAGATACGCAGTATTTT.

The J gene is TRBJ2-1, the V gene TRBV30, with D possibly matching TRBD2 (5 bases). The CDR3 length is 11 residues. The ends were cut back, 3 bases at V and 12 bases at J, with 12 bases in the middle. The germline gives CDR1 GTSNPN, CDR2 SVGIG (reference sequence). CDR3 sequence (DNA): TGTGCCTGGAGAGAGGGAGTTGGGCAGTTCTTC. Amino acid sequence: CAWREGVGQFF.

The rearrangement uses TRBV4-1 and TRBJ1-1, with D unclear. CDR1 is MGHRA, CDR2 YSYEKL, per germline. V lost 0 bases and J 1 base, leaving 6 bases between the germline ends. The CDR3 covers 14 residues. CDR3 coding DNA: TGCGCCAGCAGCCAAGATCGGGGGAACACTGAAGCTTTCTTT. Amino acids: CASSQDRGNTEAFF.

CDR3 sequence reads: CASSFGVMGETQYF. The CDR3 nucleotides are TGTGCCAGCAGCTTCGGGGTAATGGGAGAGACCCAGTACTTC. The chain employs TRBV11-2 and TRBJ2-5; a weak D match, TRBD2 (5 bases). Germline assignment: CDR1 SGHAT and CDR2 FQNNGV. The CDR3 spans 14 residues. Trimming removed 3 bases from V and 4 bases from J, with 12 bases in between.

V gene TRBV6-5 combines with J gene TRBJ1-5; 8 bases map to TRBD1. The CDR3 sequence is 15 residues long. CDR1 and CDR2 (germline): MNHEY, SVGAGI. Trimming took 6 bases from V and 1 from J; bases not matched to a gene: 5. CDR3 protein: CASRKDRESNQPQHF. The CDR3 coding sequence is TGTGCCAGCAGGAAGGACAGGGAGAGCAATCAGCCCCAGCATTTT.

The rearrangement joins TRBV19 to TRBJ1-1, with TRBD1 matching 7 bases. This CDR3 contains 14 residues. J gave up 1 base and V 4 bases, and 3 bases lay outside the gene matches. Germline CDR1 LNHDA, CDR2 SQIVND (reference sequence). The CDR3, as DNA: TGTGCCAGTAGTACGGGACAGTGGAACACTGAAGCTTTCTTT. Amino acid sequence: CASSTGQWNTEAFF.

The genes are TRBV9 and TRBJ1-1, with D perhaps TRBD1 (6 bases). Trimming pared 0 bases from V and 3 bases from J, leaving 15 bases between. CDR1 is SGDLS, CDR2 YYNGEE, per germline. The CDR3 has 16 amino acids. CDR3 region: CASSVGVGGADTEAFF. The CDR3 DNA is TGTGCCAGCAGCGTAGGTGTTGGGGGCGCTGACACTGAAGCTTTCTTT.

This chain joins TRBV7-2 and TRBJ1-5; D uncertain. The CDR3 sequence is 15 residues long. With 1 base removed from V and 0 bases from J, the gap between germline ends came to 7 bases. CDR1 is SGHTA and CDR2 is FQGNSA in the germline V gene. CDR3 in amino acids: CASSLVSRSNQPQHF. CDR3 in DNA: TGTGCCAGCAGCTTAGTGAGCCGTAGCAATCAGCCCCAGCATTTT.

This chain links TRBV9 with TRBJ2-2; TRBD2 agrees at 7 bases. Trimming at V came to 4 bases and at J to 1 base, leaving 10 bases not matched to a gene. The CDR3 loop spans 17 amino acids. Germline CDR1 and CDR2: SGDLS and YYNGEE. The CDR3 sequence: CASSPRSSGENTGELFF. In DNA, the CDR3 is TGTGCCAGCAGCCCGAGGTCTAGCGGAGAGAACACCGGGGAGCTGTTTTTT.

The chain joins TRBV29-1 to TRBJ1-2; D might be TRBD1 (5 bases). CDR3 length: 11 amino acids. V lost 7 bases and J 5 bases, leaving 11 bases between the germline ends. The germline V gene has CDR1 SQVTM and CDR2 ANQGSEA. The CDR3 nucleotides are TGCAGCGCCCACGGGACTTATGGCTACACCTTC. Its translation: CSAHGTYGYTF.

V is TRBV29-1 and J is TRBJ1-4; 7 bases are a match to TRBD1. Germline trimming cut 7 bases from V and 0 bases from J; bases unmatched to any gene: 11. The germline gives CDR1 SQVTM, CDR2 ANQGSEA. The CDR3 is 16 residues long. CDR3 protein: CSARTGSSATNEKLFF. The CDR3 bases are TGCAGCGCCCGGACAGGATCATCGGCAACTAATGAAAAACTGTTTTTT.

This rearrangement joins TRBV19 to TRBJ1-1, with D hard to call. Trimming took off 6 bases at V and 3 bases at J, with 8 bases between the two ends. The CDR3 length is 12 residues. The V gene's germline CDR1 is LNHDA and CDR2 SQIVND (reference sequence). The chain's CDR3 is CASSPSDTEAFF. CDR3 DNA: TGTGCCAGTAGCCCTTCGGACACTGAAGCTTTCTTT.

V is TRBV6-5 and J is TRBJ1-5; D uncertain. Germline V gene sequence: CDR1 MNHEY, CDR2 SVGAGI. Trimming cost V 2 bases and J 6 bases, with 11 bases left between them. The CDR3 runs 14 residues. The CDR3 DNA reads TGTGCCAGCAGTTACGATAGAGGTTCTCAGCCCCAGCATTTT. Its protein is CASSYDRGSQPQHF.

The rearrangement uses TRBV6-1 and TRBJ2-5; 10 bases are shared with TRBD2. TRBJ2-7 explains the end of the DNA better; the J call may be wrong. The CDR3 has 15 amino acids. From germline, CDR1 is MNHNS and CDR2 SASEGT. This CDR3 is CASIPGLAEYYEQYF. The CDR3 nucleotides are TGTGCCAGCATCCCAGGACTAGCGGAGTACTACGAGCAGTACTTC.

CDR3 sequence: CAWYSSGRANEQFF. The CDR3 nucleotides read TGTGCCTGGTACTCGAGCGGAAGGGCCAATGAGCAGTTCTTC. J is TRBJ2-1 and V is TRBV30; possible D gene TRBD2, 5 bases. The length of the CDR3 is 14 residues. CDR1 and CDR2 (germline): GTSNPN, SVGIG (reference sequence). V lost 5 bases, J lost 6 bases, and 17 bases lay in between.

This chain uses TRBV30 with TRBJ1-3; TRBD1 matches at 9 bases. CDR3 length: 14 amino acids. The germline V gene encodes CDR1 GTSNPN and CDR2 SVGIG (reference sequence). Trimming cost V 4 bases and J 4 bases; bases outside gene matches: 5. As DNA, the CDR3 is TGTGCCTGGATGACCGGGACAGGGGGAAACACCATATATTTT. Its protein product is CAWMTGTGGNTIYF.

The genes are TRBV25-1 and TRBJ2-7, with TRBD2 identical over 9 bases. V gave up 4 bases and J gave up 0 bases; unmatched junction bases: 1. The CDR3 extends over 14 amino acids. Germline V gives CDR1 MGHDK, CDR2 SYGVNS. For the CDR3, the DNA is TGTGCCAGCAGTGGCGGGAGGGTCTCCTACGAGCAGTACTTC. Its protein is CASSGGRVSYEQYF.

V gene TRBV6-1 combines with J gene TRBJ2-3; 14 bases agree with TRBD2. V dropped 5 bases and J dropped 14; count of bases not matched to a gene: 12. The CDR3 totals 15 residues. Germline values: CDR1 MNHNS, CDR2 SASEGT. CDR3 in amino acids: CASSSGLAGGRVGYF. The CDR3 nucleotides are TGTGCCAGCAGTTCTGGACTAGCGGGAGGAAGGGTTGGGTATTTT.

This rearrangement joins TRBV5-6 to TRBJ2-7; D is unclear. The CDR3 totals 14 residues. The germline gives CDR1 SGHDT, CDR2 YYEEEE. The V gene lost 0 bases and the J gene lost 2 bases, with 9 bases spanning the gap. CDR3: CASSLAENTYEQYF. Here the CDR3 DNA reads TGTGCCAGCAGCTTGGCGGAGAATACCTACGAGCAGTACTTC.

The rearrangement links TRBV6-1 to TRBJ1-1; TRBD1 might be the D (6 bases). Germline CDR1 reads MNHNS; CDR2 reads SASEGT. The CDR3 runs 15 residues. The ends were cut back, 4 bases at V and 0 bases at J, with 12 bases in the middle. The CDR3 sequence is CASSVDRNMNTEAFF. Written as DNA, the CDR3 is TGTGCCAGCAGTGTAGACAGGAACATGAACACTGAAGCTTTCTTT.

The rearrangement links TRBV5-1 to TRBJ2-3; D is perhaps TRBD2 (6 bases). The germline V and J ends were trimmed by 5 bases and 4 bases, with 17 bases remaining between them. This CDR3 region has 15 residues. Germline loops: CDR1 SGHRS, CDR2 YFSETQ. The CDR3 reads CASSPWRDSADTQYF. CDR3 DNA sequence: TGCGCCAGCAGTCCTTGGCGGGACTCTGCAGATACGCAGTATTTT.